These 17 T cell receptor beta chains share one sample of origin, sequenced in a study of OX40 agonist ivuxolimab in advanced cancers. Produced via immunoSEQ multiplex PCR; TCRdb's table is partial and in-frame only. This sample has about 73,000 clones, with roughly 90% found just once. This material consisted of CD4+ or CD8+ T cells sorted from blood, taken in a trial of the OX40 agonist ivuxolimab. The origin of the receptors is an adult with an advanced solid tumor such as melanoma, head and neck, liver or kidney cancer.

This chain links TRBV27 with TRBJ2-5; tentatively, D is TRBD2 (6 bases). The germline V and J ends were trimmed by 2 bases and 7 bases, with 8 bases remaining between them. Germline CDR1 MNHEY, CDR2 SMNVEV (reference sequence). This CDR3 has 12 amino acids. DNA of the CDR3: TGTGCCAGCAGTTTAGGGGGAGGGACCCAGTACTTC. Translation: CASSLGGGTQYF.

This rearrangement joins TRBV19 to TRBJ2-7; D is uncertain. The CDR3 is made up of 16 amino acids. Between the trimmed V and J ends, which lost 1 base and 0 bases, there was a span of 13 bases. Germline V lookup: CDR1 LNHDA, CDR2 SQIVND (reference sequence). Here the CDR3 reads CASSIARRASSYEQYF. The CDR3, as DNA: TGTGCCAGTAGTATAGCGAGAAGGGCGAGCTCCTACGAGCAGTACTTC.

CDR3 amino acids: CASALDVGPGYGYTF. For the CDR3, the DNA is TGTGCCAGCGCACTGGACGTAGGGCCAGGCTATGGCTACACCTTC. The rearrangement joins TRBV27 to TRBJ1-2; D is ambiguous. V lost 8 bases and J lost 4, with 20 bases in between. The CDR3 is 15 amino acids. CDR1 and CDR2 (germline): MNHEY, SMNVEV (reference sequence).

The J gene is TRBJ2-5, the V gene TRBV5-4; D may be TRBD1 (5 bases). CDR1 is SGHNT and CDR2 is YYREEE in the germline V gene (reference sequence). This CDR3 contains 13 residues. Trimming shortened V by 0 bases and J by 5 bases, and 8 bases separated the two germline ends. CDR3 region: CASSLAGSETQYF. The CDR3 bases are TGTGCCAGCAGCTTGGCAGGGTCGGAGACCCAGTACTTC.

The chain employs TRBV9 and TRBJ2-3; 7 bases align to TRBD1. V was pared by 3 bases and J by 6 bases, with 7 bases of the junction left unmatched. This CDR3 spans 14 amino acids. Germline CDR1 and CDR2: SGDLS and YYNGEE. The CDR3 nucleotides are TGTGCCAGCAGCGCTGACAGGGTAGGTGATACGCAGTATTTT. Translation gives CASSADRVGDTQYF.

The rearrangement uses TRBV6-1 and TRBJ2-1; 11 bases align to TRBD2. After removal of 4 bases from V and 6 bases from J, the junction contained 8 bases not matched to a gene. The CDR3 spans 16 residues. Germline CDR1 MNHNS, CDR2 SASEGT. The CDR3 loop reads CASSGTSSGRINEQFF. CDR3 sequence (DNA): TGTGCCAGCAGTGGGACTTCTAGCGGGAGGATCAATGAGCAGTTCTTC.

The rearrangement links TRBV19 to TRBJ2-7; D is unresolved. The germline V gene encodes CDR1 LNHDA and CDR2 SQIVND (reference sequence). This CDR3 contains 13 residues. The ends were cut back, 9 bases at V and 0 bases at J, with 12 bases in the middle. CDR3 sequence (DNA): TGTGCCAGGCGACTCCAAAGCTCCTACGAGCAGTACTTC. Its translation is CARRLQSSYEQYF.

The chain is built from TRBV7-8 and TRBJ2-4; 10 bases agree with TRBD1. CDR3 length: 16 amino acids. With V trimmed by 3 bases and J by 7 bases, 9 bases remained unmatched. Germline V gene data show CDR1 as SGHVS and CDR2 as FQNEAQ. Written as DNA, the CDR3 is TGTGCCAGCAGCTTTGGGGGAGGGACAGGGGAGAACATTCAGTACTTC. Residues: CASSFGGGTGENIQYF.

The V and J genes are TRBV18 and TRBJ2-7, with TRBD1 matching 7 bases. The germline V gene encodes CDR1 KGHSH and CDR2 LQKENI. The CDR3 is made up of 14 amino acids. Trimming removed 2 bases from V and 5 bases from J; junction bases left unmatched: 6. The CDR3 nucleotides read TGTGCCAGCTCACCAGTCGACAGGGCCCACGAGCAGTACTTC. Protein product: CASSPVDRAHEQYF.

This rearrangement joins TRBV7-3 to TRBJ2-3, with D unresolved. Germline V gives CDR1 SGHTA, CDR2 FQGTGA. Trimming stripped 5 bases from V and 0 bases from J, with 6 bases between. CDR3 length: 13 amino acids. The CDR3 is CASSDESTDTQYF. CDR3 nucleotides: TGTGCCAGCAGCGACGAGAGCACAGATACGCAGTATTTT.

There are a few counts of this clone. The genes are TRBV18 and TRBJ2-3, with D possibly matching TRBD1 (5 bases). CDR3 length equals 14 residues. V gave up 6 bases and J gave up 3 bases, with 13 bases separating them. The germline V gene has CDR1 KGHSH and CDR2 LQKENI. CDR3 DNA: TGTGCCAGCTCTGCGCAGGGTAGGACAGATACGCAGTATTTT. Protein: CASSAQGRTDTQYF. Together with reference TRBV18 and TRBJ2-3, the CDR3 gives the full variable domain: NAGVMQNPRHLVRRRGQEARLRCSPMKGHSHVYWYRQLPEEGLKFMVYLQKENIIDESGMPKERFSAEFPKEGPSILRIQQVVRGDSAAYFCASSAQGRTDTQYFGPGTRLTVL.

The V call is TRBV19, the J call TRBJ2-3, with 11 bases that match TRBD2. This CDR3 has 14 residues. Trimming took 8 bases from V and 6 from J; bases not matched to a gene: 7. Germline CDR1 reads LNHDA; CDR2 reads SQIVND (reference sequence). This CDR3 reads CASDSSGRMDTQYF. The CDR3 coding sequence is TGTGCCAGTGACTCTAGCGGGAGGATGGATACGCAGTATTTT.

The chain joins TRBV7-2 to TRBJ2-1; 7 positions agree with TRBD1. From germline, CDR1 is SGHTA and CDR2 FQGNSA. There are 15 residues in the CDR3. V was clipped by 1 base and J by 8 bases; unmatched bases: 8. The CDR3 coding sequence is TGTGCCAGCAGCTTAGAGTATAGGGGGCAGGATGAGCAGTTCTTC. Its protein product is CASSLEYRGQDEQFF.

The chain links TRBV6-1 to TRBJ2-7, with D possibly matching TRBD2 (5 bases). The CDR3 has 14 residues. Per germline, CDR1 MNHNS and CDR2 SASEGT. With 7 bases removed from V and 0 bases from J, the gap between germline ends came to 13 bases. CDR3 in amino acids: CASTRSEGSYEQYF. CDR3 bases: TGTGCCAGCACCAGAAGCGAGGGCTCCTACGAGCAGTACTTC.

With respect to this clone: Germline is not matched at one junction end, which may reflect a read error. The gene calls are TRBV7-7 and TRBJ2-2; D call uncertain. The germline V gene has CDR1 SSHAT and CDR2 FNYEAQ (reference sequence). The CDR3 extends over 14 amino acids. The CDR3 protein is CASSLNSVAGELFF. CDR3 in DNA: TGTGCTAGCAGCTTAAATAGTGTGGCCGGGGAGCTGTTTTTT.

This clone came up once. The chain employs TRBV28 and TRBJ2-5, with TRBD1 identical over 7 bases. The J call is in doubt because the DNA end fits TRBJ2-7 better. The CDR3 is 14 residues long. The V gene's germline CDR1 is MDHEN and CDR2 SYDVKM. Written as DNA, the CDR3 is TGTGCCAGCGGACAAACAGGGGATTGGTACGAGCAGTACTTC. Translating gives CASGQTGDWYEQYF.

DNA of the CDR3: TGTGCCAGCAGCTTAGGATGGCAAGAGACCCAGTACTTC. Its protein product is CASSLGWQETQYF. The rearrangement uses TRBV7-3 and TRBJ2-5; unclear D gene. This CDR3 region has 13 residues. Per the germline V gene, CDR1 is SGHTA and CDR2 is FQGTGA. V lost 2 bases, J lost 2 bases, and 6 bases lay in between.